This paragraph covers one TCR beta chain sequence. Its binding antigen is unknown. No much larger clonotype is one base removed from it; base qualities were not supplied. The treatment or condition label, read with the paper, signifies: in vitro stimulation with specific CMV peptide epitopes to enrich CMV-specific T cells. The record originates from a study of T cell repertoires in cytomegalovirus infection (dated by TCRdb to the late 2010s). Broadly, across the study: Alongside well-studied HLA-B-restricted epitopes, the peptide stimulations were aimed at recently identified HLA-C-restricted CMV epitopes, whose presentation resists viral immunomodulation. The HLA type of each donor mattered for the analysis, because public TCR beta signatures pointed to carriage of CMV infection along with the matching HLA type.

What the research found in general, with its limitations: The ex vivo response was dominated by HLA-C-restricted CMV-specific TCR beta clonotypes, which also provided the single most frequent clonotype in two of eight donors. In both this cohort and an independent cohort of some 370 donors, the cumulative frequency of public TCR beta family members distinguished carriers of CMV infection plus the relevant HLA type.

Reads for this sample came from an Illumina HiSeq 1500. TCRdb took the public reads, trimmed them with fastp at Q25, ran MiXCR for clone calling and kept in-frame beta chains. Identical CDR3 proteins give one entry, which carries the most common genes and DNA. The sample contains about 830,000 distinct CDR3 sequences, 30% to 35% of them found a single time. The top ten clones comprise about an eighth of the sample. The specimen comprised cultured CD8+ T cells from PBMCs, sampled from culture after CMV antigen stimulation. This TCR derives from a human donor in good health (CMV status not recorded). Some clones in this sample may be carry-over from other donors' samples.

Here the CDR3 is given as CSAKGRMDTEAFF. The nucleotide sequence is given as TGCAGTGCTAAGGGACGAATGGACACTGAAGCTTTCTTT. This sequence uses TRBV20-1 and TRBJ1-1, with a tentative D gene TRBD1 over 5 matching bases. Its CDR3 holds 13 amino acids, cysteine through phenylalanine. Only the CDR3 region is kept as DNA, spanning 39 bases read in frame from base 1. Based on the germline V gene (reference sequence), the CDR1 and CDR2 sequences are DFQATT and SNEGSKA. V loses 4 bases, J loses 3 bases, and the germline ends lie 12 bases apart.